This T cell receptor beta chain was identified during a study of PD-1 blockade in classical Hodgkin lymphoma. Study-level results: TCR diversity rose significantly by C4D1 in CD4+ but not CD8+ cells. Patients with a complete response exhibited baseline diversity comparable to newly diagnosed patients.

Some clones are missing from TCRdb's copy, which holds only in-frame ones; the method was immunoSEQ multiplex PCR. Among tens of thousands of clones listed, around 79% were seen once. The time point denotes: cycle 4 day 1 (C4D1), after six to seven weeks of nivolumab. Relapses following autologous stem cell transplantation were seen in all patients, with brentuximab vedotin exposure varying. The authors purified CD4+ T cells from thawed PBMCs by magnetic negative selection. Regarding this clone: Its specificity is unknown.

Deletions cut 2 bases from V and 4 bases from J, with 14 bases between. The CDR3 is made up of 15 amino acids. Germline CDR1 reads SGHRS; CDR2 reads YFSETQ. The receptor was isolated from a human donor with classical Hodgkin lymphoma. This sequence joins TRBV5-1 and TRBJ2-3; D might be TRBD2 (6 bases). Source: CD4+ T cells from blood, taken before the fourth cycle of nivolumab. This CDR3 reads CASSFGGMGSDTQYF. CDR3 DNA: TGCGCCAGCAGCTTCGGAGGGATGGGTTCAGATACGCAGTATTTT.